Listed here are 26 T cell receptor beta chains from one sample, sequenced in a study of cytomegalovirus exposure and HLA in healthy donors. Use of 60 Vbeta and 13 Jbeta primers characterized the PCR. This table comes from immunoSEQ multiplex PCR, and its TCRdb copy is limited to in-frame clones, with some not included. The sample consists of 60,000 or so clones, approximately 83% of them appearing once. Sequencing was carried out using PBMCs. The receptors were sampled from a female donor in good health and CMV-seronegative.

This chain joins TRBV6-4 and TRBJ2-2; TRBD1 aligns across 8 bases. Germline lookup yields CDR1 MRHNA and CDR2 SNTAGT. The CDR3 loop spans 17 amino acids. The trim removed 8 bases at V and 2 bases at J, leaving 13 bases unmatched. In DNA, the CDR3 is TGTGCCAGCGTTCGGACAGGGACCGACTTTAACACCGGGGAGCTGTTTTTT. Protein sequence: CASVRTGTDFNTGELFF.

The chain joins TRBV28 to TRBJ2-7; D may be TRBD1 (5 bases). This CDR3 is 13 amino acids long. CDR1 is MDHEN, CDR2 SYDVKM, per germline. The V and J ends lost 5 bases and 3 bases respectively, with 11 bases between them. As DNA, the CDR3 is TGTGCCAGCAGTGGACAAGGTCTCTACGAGCAGTACTTC. Its translation is CASSGQGLYEQYF. Combining the CDR3 with reference TRBV28 and TRBJ2-7 gives the whole variable domain DVKVTQSSRYLVKRTGEKVFLECVQDMDHENMFWYRQDPGLGLRLIYFSYDVKMKEKGDIPEGYSVSREKKERFSLILESASTNQTSMYLCASSGQGLYEQYFGPGTRLTVT.

V and J are TRBV28 and TRBJ2-4, with 12 bases lining up with TRBD2. Germline lookup yields CDR1 MDHEN and CDR2 SYDVKM. The J segment lost 8 bases and the V segment lost 8 bases, leaving 13 bases of the junction unmatched. The CDR3 loop spans 16 amino acids. The CDR3 reads CASQPGLAGGPDIQYF. CDR3 coding DNA: TGTGCCAGCCAACCGGGGCTAGCGGGGGGGCCGGACATTCAGTACTTC.

The chain combines TRBV2 with TRBJ2-1; 8 bases map to TRBD2. Trimming at V came to 4 bases and at J to 3 bases, leaving 2 bases not matched to a gene. The germline V gene encodes CDR1 SNHLY and CDR2 FYNNEI. The CDR3 has 14 amino acids. In DNA form, the CDR3 reads TGTGCCAGCAGTGGAAGCGGGAGCTACAATGAGCAGTTCTTC. Protein: CASSGSGSYNEQFF.

The sample holds a few counts of this clone. J is TRBJ1-1 and V is TRBV30; no clear D gene. CDR1 and CDR2 (germline): GTSNPN, SVGIG (reference sequence). The V end was cut by 2 bases, the J end by 1 base, with 8 bases between. The CDR3 runs to 13 residues. CDR3 DNA sequence: TGTGCCTGGAGTAACTTCGGGAACACTGAAGCTTTCTTT. Protein: CAWSNFGNTEAFF.

The chain combines TRBV9 with TRBJ1-1, with 10 bases matching TRBD1. Germline V gene lookup returns CDR1 SGDLS and CDR2 YYNGEE. V shed 0 bases and J 4 bases; nucleotides not matched to a gene: 9. The CDR3 consists of 17 residues. CDR3 nucleotides: TGTGCCAGCAGCGTAGGGGACAGGGGAATAATGGGCACTGAAGCTTTCTTT. Protein product: CASSVGDRGIMGTEAFF.

This rearrangement joins TRBV7-9 to TRBJ2-7, with a tentative D call TRBD1 (10 bases). The CDR3 consists of 14 residues. The ends were cut back, 7 bases at V and 4 bases at J, with 17 bases in the middle. The V gene's germline CDR1 is SEHNR and CDR2 FQNEAQ (reference sequence). CDR3 protein: CASTSGTGVYEQYF. CDR3 bases: TGTGCCAGCACTAGCGGGACAGGGGTTTACGAGCAGTACTTC.

This chain joins TRBV2 and TRBJ2-5; TRBD2 agrees at 10 bases. This CDR3 contains 17 residues. Trimming cost V 10 bases and J 5 bases; bases outside gene matches: 19. Germline V gene lookup returns CDR1 SNHLY and CDR2 FYNNEI. The CDR3 region is CATSTGSGGLLGETQYF. The CDR3 coding sequence is TGTGCCACCTCTACCGGTAGCGGGGGGTTGTTAGGGGAGACCCAGTACTTC.

The chain uses TRBV23-1 and TRBJ2-3; D is possibly TRBD2 (5 bases). TRBV23-1 is flagged as an ORF with uncertain function. The V end was cut by 2 bases, the J end by 3 bases, with 12 bases between. This CDR3 is built from 15 residues. The CDR3 reads CASSQGSWWTDTQYF. CDR3 DNA sequence: TGCGCCAGCAGTCAAGGGAGCTGGTGGACAGATACGCAGTATTTT.

The V call is TRBV9, the J call TRBJ1-2, with TRBD1 identical over 11 bases. CDR3 length: 18 amino acids. The germline V gene encodes CDR1 SGDLS and CDR2 YYNGEE. Unmatched junction bases numbered 12, after V lost 1 base and J lost 4 bases. DNA for the CDR3: TGTGCCAGCAGCGTACGAGGGGACAGGGGGATACGGAGCTATGGCTACACCTTC. Residues: CASSVRGDRGIRSYGYTF.

V is TRBV28 and J is TRBJ1-1, with D possibly matching TRBD1 (6 bases). Per germline, CDR1 MDHEN and CDR2 SYDVKM. The CDR3 totals 16 residues. The germline V and J ends were trimmed by 5 bases and 0 bases, with 16 bases remaining between them. In DNA, the CDR3 is TGTGCCAGCAGTCTCCTTATGGGACACATGAACACTGAAGCTTTCTTT. This sequence encodes CASSLLMGHMNTEAFF. The whole variable domain, filled in from reference TRBV28 and TRBJ1-1, reads DVKVTQSSRYLVKRTGEKVFLECVQDMDHENMFWYRQDPGLGLRLIYFSYDVKMKEKGDIPEGYSVSREKKERFSLILESASTNQTSMYLCASSLLMGHMNTEAFFGQGTRLTVV.

The chain combines TRBV27 with TRBJ1-2; no clear D gene. Trimming cost V 6 bases and J 4 bases, with 15 bases left between them. Germline V gene lookup returns CDR1 MNHEY and CDR2 SMNVEV (reference sequence). The CDR3 consists of 14 residues. The CDR3 region has the DNA TGTGCCAGCAGGACTGCGAGGGAAGGCTATGGCTACACCTTC. Translation gives CASRTAREGYGYTF.

The rearrangement joins TRBV6-1 to TRBJ1-5, with 8 positions matching TRBD1. Germline values: CDR1 MNHNS, CDR2 SASEGT. Trimming took 3 bases from V and 7 from J; bases not matched to a gene: 2. This CDR3 is built from 13 residues. CDR3 DNA: TGTGCCAGCAGTGAGCACAGGGGGCAGCCCCAGCATTTT. This sequence encodes CASSEHRGQPQHF.

In nucleotides, the CDR3 is TGTGCCAGCAGCGTAGAAAACGGCCTAGCAGATACGCAGTATTTT. Its translation is CASSVENGLADTQYF. The genes are TRBV9 and TRBJ2-3; D gene uncertain. V was trimmed by 0 bases and J by 4 bases, leaving 12 bases between them. The CDR3 consists of 15 residues. The V gene's germline CDR1 is SGDLS and CDR2 YYNGEE.

This clone was picked up one time. CDR3 sequence (DNA): TGTGCCAGCAGGACGGGACAGTTGAACACTGAAGCTTTCTTT. It encodes CASRTGQLNTEAFF. The chain uses TRBV6-1 and TRBJ1-1; the match to TRBD1 covers 7 bases. There are 14 residues in the CDR3. The trim removed 6 bases at V and 0 bases at J, leaving 4 bases unmatched. Per the germline V gene, CDR1 is MNHNS and CDR2 is SASEGT.

In its sample, this clone was seen once. The V call is TRBV14, the J call TRBJ2-1, with 9 positions matching TRBD2. The V gene's germline CDR1 is SGHDN and CDR2 FVKESK. V gave up 0 bases and J gave up 13 bases; unmatched junction bases: 7. The CDR3 totals 14 residues. The CDR3 bases are TGTGCCAGCAGCCAAGAGAAAGGACTAGCGCTCCAGTTCTTC. It yields the protein CASSQEKGLALQFF.

The chain has TRBV19 and TRBJ1-5, with D possibly being TRBD1 (6 bases). V was trimmed by 4 bases and J by 3 bases, leaving 13 bases between them. Germline V gene sequence: CDR1 LNHDA, CDR2 SQIVND (reference sequence). CDR3 length equals 15 residues. The CDR3 DNA follows: TGTGCCAGTAGTACACCAGGGGACACCAATCAGCCCCAGCATTTT. Protein sequence: CASSTPGDTNQPQHF.

DNA for the CDR3: TGTGCCAGCAGCGTCGGAAGAAGCGGGAAAAGCACAGATACGCAGTATTTT. Its protein product is CASSVGRSGKSTDTQYF. The rearrangement joins TRBV9 to TRBJ2-3, with 7 bases aligning to TRBD2. This CDR3 is built from 17 residues. CDR1 is SGDLS, CDR2 YYNGEE, per germline. The ends lost 2 bases at V and 0 bases at J; junction bases unmatched: 9.

CDR3: CASSQDGRVSGNTIYF. CDR3 in DNA: TGCGCCAGCAGCCAAGACGGGCGGGTCTCTGGAAACACCATATATTTT. The chain joins TRBV4-1 to TRBJ1-3; no definite D call. Trimming cost V 0 bases and J 0 bases, with 9 bases left between them. This CDR3 comprises 16 residues. Germline CDR1 reads MGHRA; CDR2 reads YSYEKL.

The chain links TRBV30 to TRBJ2-6; 12 bases are shared with TRBD1. There are 13 residues in the CDR3. V lost 4 bases and J lost 15; bases outside the gene matches: 7. Germline V lookup: CDR1 GTSNPN, CDR2 SVGIG (reference sequence). For the CDR3, the DNA is TGTGCCTGGATTGCCGGGACAGGGGGCCGCCTGACTTTC. Amino acid sequence: CAWIAGTGGRLTF.

The chain has TRBV5-1 and TRBJ2-3; the match to TRBD1 covers 9 bases. The CDR3 is 16 residues long. The germline gives CDR1 SGHRS, CDR2 YFSETQ. Trimming cost V 0 bases and J 3 bases; bases outside gene matches: 5. The CDR3 nucleotides read TGCGCCAGCAGCTTGGTCGGACAGGGGACGACAGATACGCAGTATTTT. Translating it yields CASSLVGQGTTDTQYF.

V is TRBV4-3 and J is TRBJ2-7, with 8 positions matching TRBD2. CDR3 length: 16 residues. J lost 2 bases, V lost 1 base, and 7 bases had no gene match. The germline CDR1 and CDR2 sequences are LGHNA and YSLEER. The DNA for the CDR3 is TGCGCCAGCAGCCAAGTATTCGGGGGGGACCCCTACGAGCAGTACTTC. Protein sequence: CASSQVFGGDPYEQYF.

Here the CDR3 reads CASSLGGLVGETQYF. The CDR3 DNA is TGTGCCAGCAGCTTGGGGGGACTAGTAGGAGAGACCCAGTACTTC. V is TRBV7-9 and J is TRBJ2-5, with TRBD2 identical over 8 bases. The length of the CDR3 is 15 residues. Germline V gives CDR1 SEHNR, CDR2 FQNEAQ (reference sequence). Losses at the gene ends were 3 bases for V and 4 bases for J; bases not matched to a gene: 7.

In its sample, this clone was seen once. The CDR3 spells CSVAGTGLTNEQFF. The CDR3 nucleotides are TGCAGCGTCGCCGGGACAGGCCTGACCAATGAGCAGTTCTTC. The chain uses TRBV29-1 and TRBJ2-1, with 8 positions matching TRBD1. CDR3 length equals 14 residues. With 6 bases clipped from V and 6 bases from J, the junction kept 10 bases outside the gene matches. Germline V lookup: CDR1 SQVTM, CDR2 ANQGSEA.

The chain employs TRBV5-4 and TRBJ1-1; D is perhaps TRBD1 (5 bases). Looked up from germline, CDR1 is SGHNT and CDR2 is YYREEE (reference sequence). V lost 0 bases to trimming and J lost 6 bases, with 9 bases between them. The CDR3 runs to 13 residues. The CDR3 here is CASSLGAGPEAFF. The CDR3 DNA sequence: TGTGCCAGCAGCTTGGGGGCAGGGCCTGAAGCTTTCTTT.

The chain is built from TRBV7-3 and TRBJ2-1, with 13 bases fitting TRBD2. There are 15 residues in the CDR3. Germline lookup yields CDR1 SGHTA and CDR2 FQGTGA. V shed 4 bases, J shed 9 bases, and the junction held 6 bases outside the gene matches. Written as DNA, the CDR3 is TGTGCCAGCAGCTCGGGACTAGCGGGATCTCCTGAGCAGTTCTTC. Translated, it gives CASSSGLAGSPEQFF.